This TCR beta chain was documented in a study of spatial heterogeneity in lung cancer. Study-wide context: Beta-chain sequences were consistently detected more often than alpha-chain sequences. Within tumor regions, the number of TCR transcripts tracked closely with a T cell module score obtained from matched bulk RNA-seq.

The germline V gene encodes CDR1 KGHDR and CDR2 SFDVKD. The V end lost 7 bases, the J end lost 10 bases, and 14 bases lay between the germline ends. This CDR3 spans 12 amino acids. The time point denotes: sample taken at primary tumor resection. Donation came from around 77 patients with untreated early-stage non-small cell lung cancer. Unsorted whole RNA from tumor, nontumor lung or frozen PBMC underwent sequencing. MiXCR was run by TCRdb on the 5' RACE reads, yielding one entry per CDR3 protein. The sample consists of about 24,000 distinct CDR3 sequences, approximately 9% of them appearing once. General study results and limits: Mutation counts in tumors were tracked by counts of expanded intratumoral alpha and beta TCRs.

Relative to its sample, this clonotype is medium-sized. Its antigen is unidentified. The sample consisted of lung tumor tissue, taken at surgery. The V and J genes are TRBV24-1 and TRBJ2-3, with no clear D. The receptor was derived from a male donor with early-stage non-small cell lung cancer. The CDR3 DNA sequence: TGTGCCACCAGGGGCTCTGTCGGCCCGCAGTATTTT. Amino acids: CATRGSVGPQYF.